The TCR beta chain under discussion was sequenced for a study of cytomegalovirus exposure and HLA in healthy donors (dated by TCRdb to about 2017). Concerning the study at large: An earlier analysis of 587 of the donors reported 276 Gb of sequence data and 95 million to 140 million unique TCR beta sequences obtained from about 179 million T cells. An early release that covered roughly 600 HLA-typed donors contained approximately 300 gigabases of sequencing data and 65 million to 100 million unique TCR sequences. The genetic ancestry cluster associated with self-reported Caucasian donors included roughly four fifths of the approximately 410 genotyped donors. The study aimed to test whether signatures of past pathogen exposure could be identified by cataloging public T cell receptors. The study profiled the T cell repertoires of under 700 subjects by immunosequencing and related them to cytomegalovirus serostatus. Besides the first cohort of 500 to 700 subjects, a separate validation cohort made up of over a hundred different subjects was used. The study combined high-throughput TCR immunosequencing, statistical association of individual TCRs with disease status, and machine learning to predict cytomegalovirus infection status. A later analysis re-analyzed previously published TCR beta repertoires from approximately 700 donors and added high-resolution HLA genotyping to study TCR occurrence patterns. Rather than using new phenotypic data, the later analysis identified candidate immune exposures from TCR beta sequences and from how often those sequences occurred across donors. An earlier analysis of 587 of the donors used high-throughput TCR beta sequencing to judge whether each TCR beta V gene segment behaved as functional or pseudogenic. Alongside the repertoire data, information on donor age, sex, ethnicity and CMV serostatus was compiled. A later genetic analysis used genome-wide SNP genotypes for about three fifths of the 666 donors, treating that subset as a discovery cohort. Every discovery cohort repertoire had been produced on one sequencing platform. Both class I and class II loci were covered by HLA typing, at four-digit resolution. The number of typed donors differed by locus: 629-630 for A, B, C, DRB1 and DQB1; some 540 for DQA1; over 600 for DPA1; and 450 to 480 for DPB1. Because of strong linkage in the cohort, a handful of DR-DQ haplotypes were treated as single units for association and clustering. On average, 235,054 unique TCR beta nucleotide sequences were sequenced per donor among 398 genotyped donors of the cohort, with about 17% of those sequences being non-productive. The research as a whole found: Because counts were too low, some 17 rarely observed V segments, including chromosome 9 orphons, were left out of the earlier analysis of approximately 500 of the donors. In a later genetic analysis, a missense DCLRE1C variant was associated with V-gene and J-gene trimming of TCR beta chains, and the association was replicated in an independent cohort. In the study, about 150 TCR beta chains were listed as associated with cytomegalovirus. The 87-base-pair reads could not distinguish some IMGT-functional V segments, including TRBV6-2 and TRBV6-3, so those segments were excluded. While some public TCRs were present in many individuals, most TCR sequences turned up only very rarely across donors. A further reported finding was that TCR beta sequences accurately predicted the HLA-A and HLA-B alleles for most subjects in the first cohort. Broadly in line with IMGT annotations, most TCR beta V segments showed up in productive rearrangements about 87% or about 30% of the time in an earlier analysis of approximately 640 of the donors. In vitro tests confirmed that a few of the cytomegalovirus-associated TCR beta chains recognize cytomegalovirus antigens. Most CMV-associated TCR beta chains appeared to be HLA-restricted in a later analysis, and the HLA associations seemed to be driven largely by CMV exposure. Sequencing depth was assumed to be roughly uniform across donors in the presence/absence analyses, though that assumption may not hold. Linkage disequilibrium might explain the correlated functional status among segregating V segments, but an unknown experimental factor could not be excluded. In a later analysis, the rate of TCR association differed among HLA loci, with DRB1 alleles having the most associated TCRs and HLA-C alleles having the fewest. In this cohort, only TCR beta chains were sequenced, and detectable features were limited by the absence of alpha or paired-chain data. The only immune exposure information available for the cohort was CMV serostatus. Because HLA typing was missing for some donors at each locus, association tests included only the typed subset. A cluster of highly shared sequence variants was judged likely to be a technical artifact of the sequencing pipeline. It was suggested by the authors that the approach could potentially be generalized to other disease states and immunological phenotypes. Cytomegalovirus status was reported to be diagnosed by the classifier with high specificity and sensitivity in both the original and validation cohorts. In a later genetic analysis, fewer N-insertions in productive TCRs were reported among donors in an Asian-associated ancestry cluster than the 666-donor mean. Assigning TCR associations to individual alleles was difficult when HLA alleles, especially DR and DQ, strongly co-occurred. A later analysis found that HLA-associated TCR beta chains were more clonally expanded and had lower generation probabilities than equally common non-associated chains. According to a later analysis, parvovirus B19, influenza, CMV and Epstein-Barr virus appeared linked to several top co-occurrence clusters. At a false discovery rate of 0.05, a later analysis linked roughly 17,000 TCR beta sequences to specific HLA alleles.

In regard to this clone: Its antigen is still unknown.

Library creation used the immunoSEQ multiplex PCR assay. For the multiplex PCR, a mixture combining 60 forward primers for TCR Vbeta segments and 13 reverse primers for TCR Jbeta segments was used. The CDR3 region of rearranged TCR beta genes was amplified from genomic DNA by a multiplex PCR assay. On the Illumina HiSeq System, the amplified TCR beta libraries were sequenced as 87-base-pair reads. Per the original workflow: A later analysis tallied tens of millions of unique TCR beta chains across the 650 to 750 repertoires, and about 12 million of those chains were shared by two or more donors. To remove PCR and sequencing errors, raw reads were error-corrected and collapsed into unique sequences using a nearest-neighbor algorithm that merged closely related sequences. V, D and J gene segments were assigned by aligning CDR3 sequences to IMGT reference sequences. For a sequence to be retained, a match of at least six nucleotides to both a V gene segment and a J gene segment was required. Rearrangements were called productive when the CDR3 lacked stop codons and stayed in frame with V and J; all others were non-productive. CDR3 was defined according to IMGT convention as the region running from the second conserved V-encoded cysteine to the conserved J-encoded phenylalanine. In an earlier analysis of roughly 610 of the donors, sequences lacking an unambiguous match to a single V gene segment were excluded. In an earlier analysis of approximately 560 of the donors, a V segment was called functional when productive rearrangements were above 56.7%, and segregating when the standard deviation between donors exceeded 5%. A statistical classification framework was built to diagnose cytomegalovirus status from the catalog of TCR beta chain sequences. In a later analysis, V and J genes were assigned by comparing TCR nucleotide sequences against IMGT/GENE-DB human TR gene sequences. In a later analysis, CDR3 sequences and most-parsimonious VDJ recombination scenarios were assigned using the TCRdist pipeline. In a later analysis, every TCR beta chain was defined by the combination of its CDR3 amino acid sequence and its V-gene family, and reads without a unique V-gene family were dropped. As a way to deal with suspected cross-contamination and a sequencing artifact, a later analysis dropped 450 to 700 nucleotide sequences that were highly shared and had low generation probability. For each public chain, a later analysis derived a clonal expansion index from normalized ranks of inferred template counts within each repertoire. In a later analysis, generation probabilities were computed with a VDJ recombination model fitted to out-of-frame rearrangements, and the resulting probabilities were checked against IGoR. Hypergeometric tests were used in a later analysis to score TCR-TCR, TCR-HLA and TCR-CMV co-occurrence, with a repertoire-size bias correction applied to the TCR pairs. In a later analysis, false discovery rates were estimated by permuting HLA or CMV assignments 20 times. In a later analysis, co-occurring TCRs were grouped using DBSCAN, with TCRdist sequence similarity added in when clustering inside HLA-allele-positive subsets. For co-occurrence clustering, repertoires with fewer than 30,000 or more than 120,000 public chains were excluded, along with a handful of repertoires with anomalous nucleotide sharing. Sourced from immuneACCESS, this table was stored by TCRdb with only in-frame sequences that have V and J called. A share of the clones is absent; for the studies checked, an unresolved V gene accounts for under half, and the remainder has no known explanation. The D gene and trimming were derived from the DNA, and the V and J assignments and clone size from that table. For this sample, the table gives about 110,000 clones. The ten largest account for 6.8% of the sample.

The cohort comprised 666 healthy bone marrow donors. All cohort members were sampled while nominally healthy, although unrecorded immune exposures were likely present. The donor tested CMV seropositive and was one of the 289 seropositive cohort members. A peripheral blood sample was provided by each donor, and peripheral blood mononuclear cells were used for TCR beta sequencing. The Qiagen DNeasy Blood Extraction Kit was used to extract genomic DNA from the blood cell samples. CDR1 and CDR2 are drawn from the germline V gene: SGHNT, YENEEA. Spanning cysteine to phenylalanine, the CDR3 consists of 14 amino acids. Only the CDR3 part of the read is kept: 42 bases, read in frame from the first base. Relative to germline, V is missing 5 bases and J is missing 4 bases, with 2 bases of the junction outside any gene match.

The sequence was collected from a man between 35 and 55 years old in good health and CMV-seropositive. The chain is assembled from TRBV11-3 and TRBJ2-2; TRBD1 matches 9 bases in the middle. The sequencing sample was made of PBMCs. The CDR3 sequence is CASSRDRATGELFF. The DNA sequence reads TGTGCCAGCAGCAGGGACAGGGCCACCGGGGAGCTGTTTTTT.